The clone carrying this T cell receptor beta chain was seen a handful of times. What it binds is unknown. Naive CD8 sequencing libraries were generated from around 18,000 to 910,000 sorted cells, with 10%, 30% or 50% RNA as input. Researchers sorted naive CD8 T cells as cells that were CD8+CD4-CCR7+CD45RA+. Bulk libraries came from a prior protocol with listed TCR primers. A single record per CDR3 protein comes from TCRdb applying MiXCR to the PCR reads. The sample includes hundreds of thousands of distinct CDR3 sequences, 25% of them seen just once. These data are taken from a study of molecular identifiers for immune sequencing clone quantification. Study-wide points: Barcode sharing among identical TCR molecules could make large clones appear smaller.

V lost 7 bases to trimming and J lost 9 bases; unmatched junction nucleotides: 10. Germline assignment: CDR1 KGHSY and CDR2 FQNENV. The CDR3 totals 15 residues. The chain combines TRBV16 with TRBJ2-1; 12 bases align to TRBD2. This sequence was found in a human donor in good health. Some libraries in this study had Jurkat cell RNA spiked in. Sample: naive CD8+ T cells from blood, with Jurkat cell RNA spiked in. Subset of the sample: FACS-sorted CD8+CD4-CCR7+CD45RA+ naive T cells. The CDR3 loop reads CASTPPRLAGVEQFF. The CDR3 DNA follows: TGTGCCAGCACCCCCCCGAGACTAGCGGGAGTTGAGCAGTTCTTC.